The following is a T cell receptor beta chain sequence with its context. The data belong to a study of blood T cells in healthy people across ages. Germline V gene lookup returns CDR1 DFQATT and CDR2 SNEGSKA (reference sequence). The ends were cut back, 0 bases at V and 10 bases at J, with 16 bases in the middle. CDR3 size: 14 residues. Using a J-beta primer mix together with a sample-barcoded 5' primer, a second PCR was run for roughly 7 to 11 cycles. One entry per CDR3 protein results from TCRdb running MiXCR on the 5' RACE reads. The sample records 1 million to 1.2 million distinct CDR3 sequences, about two fifths being singletons.

The TCR was taken from a man aged 18 to 30 in good health. This chain connects TRBV20-1 to TRBJ2-1; D is perhaps TRBD1 or TRBD2 (5 bases each). The sample was blood. The CDR3 protein is CSARDQGTPFEQFF. CDR3 nucleotides: TGCAGTGCTAGAGATCAAGGGACGCCATTCGAGCAGTTCTTC.